The clone carrying this TCR beta chain was recorded many times. Its specificity is not known. RNA transcripts provided the template for amplifying TCR beta CDR3 regions. The authors performed first-round RT-PCR with HTBI primers and then a second-round multiplex PCR. Each CDR3 protein is one row after TCRdb ran MiXCR on the multiplex PCR reads. This table holds roughly 400,000 distinct CDR3 sequences, about 17% found once. The data derive from a study of Graves' ophthalmopathy and Graves' hyperthyroidism. General observations from the study: The majority of expanded thyroid clonotypes above 0.001 frequency also occurred in blood.

The CDR3 contains 13 residues. The V and J ends lost 2 bases and 8 bases respectively, with 12 bases between them. Germline CDR1 and CDR2: MNHEY and SVGAGI. Enrolled hyperthyroidism patients had a new diagnosis, a duration under 2 months, and an age of 18 to 65. The receptor comes from an adult woman with stable Graves' hyperthyroidism. The chain combines TRBV6-5 with TRBJ1-2; D is undetermined. The sequencing input was peripheral blood. The CDR3 DNA is TGTGCCAGCAGTTACACATTGAAGGGAGGCTACACCTTC. It codes for CASSYTLKGGYTF.